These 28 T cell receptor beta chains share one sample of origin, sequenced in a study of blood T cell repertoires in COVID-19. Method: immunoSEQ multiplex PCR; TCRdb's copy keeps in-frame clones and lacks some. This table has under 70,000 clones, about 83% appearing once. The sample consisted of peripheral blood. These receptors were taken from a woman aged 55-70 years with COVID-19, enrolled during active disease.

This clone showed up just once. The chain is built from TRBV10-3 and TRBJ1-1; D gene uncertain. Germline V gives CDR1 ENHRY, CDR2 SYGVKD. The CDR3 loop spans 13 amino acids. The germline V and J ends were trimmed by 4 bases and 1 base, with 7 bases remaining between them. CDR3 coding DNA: TGTGCCATCAGTGGTAGTAAGAACACTGAAGCTTTCTTT. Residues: CAISGSKNTEAFF.

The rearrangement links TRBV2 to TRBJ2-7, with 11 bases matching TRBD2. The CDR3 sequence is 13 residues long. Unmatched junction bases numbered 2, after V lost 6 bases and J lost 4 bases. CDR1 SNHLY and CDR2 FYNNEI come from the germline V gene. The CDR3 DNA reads TGTGCCAGCAGCGGGACTAGCGGTTACGAGCAGTACTTC. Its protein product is CASSGTSGYEQYF.

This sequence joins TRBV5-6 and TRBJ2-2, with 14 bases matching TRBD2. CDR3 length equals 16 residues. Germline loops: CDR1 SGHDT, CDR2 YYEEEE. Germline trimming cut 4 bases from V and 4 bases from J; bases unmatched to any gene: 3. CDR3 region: CASSRGLAGGTGELFF. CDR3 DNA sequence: TGTGCCAGCAGCCGAGGACTAGCGGGAGGCACCGGGGAGCTGTTTTTT.

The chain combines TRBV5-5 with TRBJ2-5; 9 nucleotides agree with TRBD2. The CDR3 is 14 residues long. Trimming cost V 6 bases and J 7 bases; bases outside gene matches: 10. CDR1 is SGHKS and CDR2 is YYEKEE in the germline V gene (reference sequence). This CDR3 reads CASTSGGGRATQYF. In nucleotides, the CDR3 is TGTGCCAGCACCTCAGGTGGCGGGAGGGCGACCCAGTACTTC.

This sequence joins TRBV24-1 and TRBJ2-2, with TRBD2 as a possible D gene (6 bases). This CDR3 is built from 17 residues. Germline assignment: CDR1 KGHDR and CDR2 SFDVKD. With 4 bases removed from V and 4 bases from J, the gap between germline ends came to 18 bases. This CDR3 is CATSDPNGGPGTGELFF. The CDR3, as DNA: TGTGCCACCAGTGACCCGAACGGAGGGCCGGGCACCGGGGAGCTGTTTTTT.

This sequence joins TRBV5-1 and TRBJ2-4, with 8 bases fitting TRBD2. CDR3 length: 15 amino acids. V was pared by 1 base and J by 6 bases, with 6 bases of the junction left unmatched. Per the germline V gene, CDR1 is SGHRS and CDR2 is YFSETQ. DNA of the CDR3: TGCGCCAGCAGCTTGAGCGGGAGTGGTTTAAACATTCAGTACTTC. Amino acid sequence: CASSLSGSGLNIQYF.

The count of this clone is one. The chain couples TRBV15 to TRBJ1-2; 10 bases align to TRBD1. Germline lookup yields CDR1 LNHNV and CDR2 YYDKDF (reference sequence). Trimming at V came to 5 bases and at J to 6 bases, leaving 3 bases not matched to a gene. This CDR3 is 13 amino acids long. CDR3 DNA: TGTGCCACCAGCCTGGGACAGGGGAATGGCTACACCTTC. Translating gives CATSLGQGNGYTF.

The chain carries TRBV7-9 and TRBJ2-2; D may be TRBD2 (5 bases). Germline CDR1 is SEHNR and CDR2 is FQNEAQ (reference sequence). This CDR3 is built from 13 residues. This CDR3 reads CGEADLNTGELFF. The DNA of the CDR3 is TGTGGGGAAGCGGACCTAAACACCGGGGAGCTGTTTTTT.

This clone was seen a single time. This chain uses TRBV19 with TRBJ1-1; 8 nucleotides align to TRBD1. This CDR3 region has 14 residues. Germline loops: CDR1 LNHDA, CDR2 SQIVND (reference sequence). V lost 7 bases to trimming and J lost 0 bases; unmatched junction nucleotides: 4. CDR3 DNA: TGTGCCAGTAAGCAGGGGGCGGTGAACACTGAAGCTTTCTTT. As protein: CASKQGAVNTEAFF.

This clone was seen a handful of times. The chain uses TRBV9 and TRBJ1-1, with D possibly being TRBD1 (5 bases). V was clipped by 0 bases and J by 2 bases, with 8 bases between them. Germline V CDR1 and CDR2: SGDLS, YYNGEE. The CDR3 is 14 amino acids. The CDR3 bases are TGTGCCAGCAGCGTAGAGAGGACAAACACTGAAGCTTTCTTT. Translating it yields CASSVERTNTEAFF.

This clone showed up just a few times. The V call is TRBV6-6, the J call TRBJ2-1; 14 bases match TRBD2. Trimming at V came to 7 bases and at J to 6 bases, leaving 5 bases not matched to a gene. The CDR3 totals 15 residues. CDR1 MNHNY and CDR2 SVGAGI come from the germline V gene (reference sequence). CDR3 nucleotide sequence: TGTGCCAGCAACAGACTAGCGGGAGGGCCCAATGAGCAGTTCTTC. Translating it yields CASNRLAGGPNEQFF.

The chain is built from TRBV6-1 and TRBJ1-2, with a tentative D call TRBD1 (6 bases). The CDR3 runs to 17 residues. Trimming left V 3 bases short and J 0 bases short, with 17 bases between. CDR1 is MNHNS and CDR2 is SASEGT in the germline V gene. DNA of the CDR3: TGTGCCAGCAGTGATCGTCGGGGGGGCCAAGCTAACTATGGCTACACCTTC. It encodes CASSDRRGGQANYGYTF.

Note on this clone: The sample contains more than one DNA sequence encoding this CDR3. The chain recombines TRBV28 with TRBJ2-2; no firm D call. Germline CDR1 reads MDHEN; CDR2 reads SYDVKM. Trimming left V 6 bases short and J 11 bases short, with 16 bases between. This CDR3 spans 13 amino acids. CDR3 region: CASSSSAIGELFF. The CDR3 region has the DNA TGTGCCAGCAGCTCCAGCGCGATCGGAGAGCTGTTTTTT.

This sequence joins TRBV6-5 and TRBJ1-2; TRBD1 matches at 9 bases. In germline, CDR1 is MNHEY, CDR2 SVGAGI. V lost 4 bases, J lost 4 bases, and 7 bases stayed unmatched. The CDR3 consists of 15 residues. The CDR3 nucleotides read TGTGCCAGCAGTTCAGGGACAGGGCGATCCTATGGCTACACCTTC. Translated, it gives CASSSGTGRSYGYTF.

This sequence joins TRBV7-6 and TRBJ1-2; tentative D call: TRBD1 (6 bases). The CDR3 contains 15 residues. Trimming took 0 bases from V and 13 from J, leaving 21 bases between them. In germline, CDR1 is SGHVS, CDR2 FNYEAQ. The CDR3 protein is CASSLAPRGAKPSTF. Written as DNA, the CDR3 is TGTGCCAGCAGCTTAGCGCCTCGGGGGGCAAAGCCTTCCACCTTC.

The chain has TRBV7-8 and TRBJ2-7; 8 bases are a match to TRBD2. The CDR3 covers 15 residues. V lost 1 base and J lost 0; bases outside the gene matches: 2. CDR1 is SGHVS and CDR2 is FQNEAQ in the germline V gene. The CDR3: CASSLVSGNSYEQYF. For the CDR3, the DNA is TGTGCCAGCAGCTTAGTTAGCGGGAACTCCTACGAGCAGTACTTC.

The CDR3 loop is CASKGGGVHEKLFF. The DNA for the CDR3 is TGTGCCAGCAAAGGGGGCGGGGTCCACGAAAAACTGTTTTTT. The chain couples TRBV28 to TRBJ1-4, with TRBD1 matching over 7 bases. The CDR3 consists of 14 residues. In germline, CDR1 is MDHEN, CDR2 SYDVKM. J gave up 8 bases and V 7 bases, and 10 bases lay outside the gene matches.

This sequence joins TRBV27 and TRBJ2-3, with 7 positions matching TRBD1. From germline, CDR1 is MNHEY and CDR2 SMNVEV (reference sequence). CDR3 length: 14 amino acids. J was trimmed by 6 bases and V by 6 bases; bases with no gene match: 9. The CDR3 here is CASRRDRGSDTQYF. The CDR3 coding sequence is TGTGCCAGCAGACGGGACAGAGGGAGTGATACGCAGTATTTT.

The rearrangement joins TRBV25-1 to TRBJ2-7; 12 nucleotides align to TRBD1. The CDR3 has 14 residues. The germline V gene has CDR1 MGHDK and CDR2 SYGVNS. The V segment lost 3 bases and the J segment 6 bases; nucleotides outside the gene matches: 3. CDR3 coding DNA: TGTGCCAGCAGTGACCGGGACAGGGGGCCCGAGCAGTACTTC. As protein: CASSDRDRGPEQYF.

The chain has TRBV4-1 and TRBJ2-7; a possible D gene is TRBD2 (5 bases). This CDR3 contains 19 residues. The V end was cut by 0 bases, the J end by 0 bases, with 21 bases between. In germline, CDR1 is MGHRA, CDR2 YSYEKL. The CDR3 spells CASSQDFSTRVDFSYEQYF. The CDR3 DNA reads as TGCGCCAGCAGCCAAGACTTCAGCACTAGGGTGGATTTCTCCTACGAGCAGTACTTC.

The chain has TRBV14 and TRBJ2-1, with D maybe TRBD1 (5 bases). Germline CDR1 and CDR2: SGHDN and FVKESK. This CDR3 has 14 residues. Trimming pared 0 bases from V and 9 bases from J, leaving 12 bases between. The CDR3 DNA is TGTGCCAGCAGCCAAGAAACCAGGGTTTCTGAGCAGTTCTTC. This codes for CASSQETRVSEQFF.

This CDR3 reads CASSLSQGIREAFF. The CDR3 nucleotides are TGTGCCAGCAGCTTGTCACAGGGGATAAGGGAAGCTTTCTTT. V usage is TRBV5-4 and J usage is TRBJ1-1; TRBD1 matches 7 bases. Germline loops: CDR1 SGHNT, CDR2 YYREEE (reference sequence). This CDR3 comprises 14 residues. The junction had 8 bases not matched to a gene; V was cut back by 1 base and J by 8 bases.

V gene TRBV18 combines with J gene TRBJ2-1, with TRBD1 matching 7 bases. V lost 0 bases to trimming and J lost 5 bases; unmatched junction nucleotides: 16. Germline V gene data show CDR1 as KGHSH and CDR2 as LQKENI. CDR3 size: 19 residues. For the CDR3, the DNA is TGTGCCAGCTCACCACCCCCCCAAGAGAGGGGGCTTATCCACAATGAGCAGTTCTTC. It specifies CASSPPPQERGLIHNEQFF.

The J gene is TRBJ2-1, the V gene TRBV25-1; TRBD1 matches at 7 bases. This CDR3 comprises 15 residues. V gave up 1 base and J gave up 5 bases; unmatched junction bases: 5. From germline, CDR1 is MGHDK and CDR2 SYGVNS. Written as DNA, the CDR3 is TGTGCCAGCAGTGAATGGGGCACAGGGGACAATGAGCAGTTCTTC. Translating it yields CASSEWGTGDNEQFF.

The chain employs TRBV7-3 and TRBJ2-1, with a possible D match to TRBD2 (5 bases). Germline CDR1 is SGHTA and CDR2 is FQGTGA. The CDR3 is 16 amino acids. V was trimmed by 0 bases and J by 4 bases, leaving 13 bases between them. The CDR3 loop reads CASSLTFTSRYNEQFF. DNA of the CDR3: TGTGCCAGCAGCTTAACGTTTACTAGTCGATACAATGAGCAGTTCTTC.

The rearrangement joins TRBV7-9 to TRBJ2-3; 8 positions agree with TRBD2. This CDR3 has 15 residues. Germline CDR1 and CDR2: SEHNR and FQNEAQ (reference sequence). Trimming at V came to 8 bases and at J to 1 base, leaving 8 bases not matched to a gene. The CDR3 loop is CASQYIAGRTDTQYF. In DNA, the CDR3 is TGTGCCAGCCAATACATAGCGGGGCGCACAGATACGCAGTATTTT.

The CDR3 here is CASSEGVHDNEQFF. The CDR3 nucleotides read TGTGCCAGTAGCGAGGGGGTCCATGACAATGAGCAGTTCTTC. V is TRBV19 and J is TRBJ2-1, with a tentative D call TRBD1 (6 bases). Trimming pared 6 bases from V and 5 bases from J, leaving 14 bases between. Germline CDR1 and CDR2: LNHDA and SQIVND (reference sequence). The CDR3 covers 14 residues.

CDR3 protein: CASSLVAGTWDGYTF. The CDR3 DNA reads TGTGCCAGCAGCTTAGTAGCCGGGACATGGGATGGCTACACCTTC. The chain employs TRBV7-8 and TRBJ1-2, with a weak D call TRBD1 (6 bases). The CDR3 is 15 amino acids. CDR1 is SGHVS, CDR2 FQNEAQ, per germline. The ends were cut back, 1 base at V and 6 bases at J, with 15 bases in the middle.